Each of the 3 T cell receptor beta chains below was sequenced from the same sample in a study of CD8 T cells in Susac syndrome. Reverse transcription of about 0.45 to 1 ug RNA used random hexamers. TCRdb reprocessed the immunoSEQ multiplex PCR reads with MiXCR, giving one entry per CDR3 protein. The sample holds about 300,000 distinct CDR3 sequences; around 89% are singletons and the top ten take more than 0.15%. Sequencing was carried out using CD8+ T cells from PBMCs. The receptor source for this set is a human donor with multiple sclerosis.

The rearrangement links TRBV7-9 to TRBJ2-1; no clear D. The CDR3 contains 16 residues. Trimming cost V 0 bases and J 0 bases, with 9 bases left between them. Germline V gene data show CDR1 as SEHNR and CDR2 as FQNEAQ (reference sequence). This chain's CDR3 is CASSLADWTSYNEQFF. The CDR3 nucleotides are TGTGCCAGCAGCTTAGCTGACTGGACCTCCTACAATGAGCAGTTCTTC.

This chain links TRBV7-2 with TRBJ2-1, with 7 bases that match TRBD2. The CDR3 is 16 residues long. CDR1 is SGHTA and CDR2 is FQGNSA in the germline V gene. V shed 5 bases, J shed 4 bases, and the junction held 11 bases outside the gene matches. For the CDR3, the DNA is TGTGCCAGCAGCCTAAGGGAGGGGCAGGCTTACAATGAGCAGTTCTTC. This translates into CASSLREGQAYNEQFF.

The chain joins TRBV4-1 to TRBJ1-5; D not resolved. This CDR3 is built from 16 residues. The germline CDR1 and CDR2 sequences are MGHRA and YSYEKL. The V gene lost 0 bases and the J gene lost 5 bases, with 14 bases spanning the gap. This chain's CDR3 is CASSQEWGRLDQPQHF. The CDR3 nucleotides are TGCGCCAGCAGCCAAGAATGGGGTAGGCTTGATCAGCCCCAGCATTTT.